This entry features one T cell receptor beta chain sequence. Its specificity is unknown. The data are from a study of cytotoxic CD8 clonotypes in ibrutinib-treated CLL. Study-level background: Average yields of about 260,000 productive templates and tens of thousands of productive rearrangements characterized the samples.

Overall study results and limits: Clonality went up at ibrutinib response and then declined back toward baseline at progression. Treatment left the uncommon public clonotypes either contracted or stable in frequency. Sampling schedules were unmatched across sustained-remission and progressing patients.

The data were produced by immunoSEQ multiplex PCR, yet TCRdb's version contains in-frame clones alone and is incomplete. The top ten hold roughly 13% of the sample, which has almost 45,000 clones, about 70% seen once. This clonotype originated in a human donor with chronic lymphocytic leukemia. The input for sequencing was PBMCs, taken after 12 months of ibrutinib treatment.

CDR3 in amino acids: CAWRSTRYEQYF. DNA for the CDR3: TGTGCCTGGAGAAGTACTCGCTACGAGCAGTACTTC. The chain links TRBV30 to TRBJ2-7; D call uncertain. The CDR3 has 12 amino acids. V lost 3 bases, J lost 3 bases, and 9 bases lay in between. Germline loops: CDR1 GTSNPN, CDR2 SVGIG (reference sequence). The entire variable domain, with the rest obtained from reference TRBV30 and TRBJ2-7, is as follows: SQTIHQWPATLVQPVGSPLSLECTVEGTSNPNLYWYRQAAGRGLQLLFYSVGIGQISSEVPQNLSASRPQDRQFILSSKKLLLSDSGFYLCAWRSTRYEQYFGPGTRLTVT.